This is a list of T cell receptor beta chains from one sample in a study of blood T cell repertoires in COVID-19. Measured with immunoSEQ multiplex PCR; TCRdb has only the in-frame clones, and not every one. The sample yields nearly 200,000 clones, approximately 80% seen once. Material: peripheral blood. The receptors come from a man aged 55 to 70 with COVID-19, enrolled during active disease. Each CDR3 is given with its conserved first and last residue. D genes are given only for firm matches. Not all rows give a size; the values are once, few, many and, for expanded clones, a class.

CDR3 DNA,CDR3 protein,V gene,clone size,D gene,J gene
TGTGCCAGCGGAACAGGGTCTGGGGCCAACGTCCTGACTTTC,CASGTGSGANVLTF,TRBV11-2,NA,NA,TRBJ2-6
TGTGCCAGCAGCTTTTGGGGGCGCGGGTATGGCTACACCTTC,CASSFWGRGYGYTF,TRBV5-6,NA,NA,TRBJ1-2
TGTGCCAGCAGTTATACCGGGACAGGGGTATTTGTTTTCTACGAGCAGTACTTC,CASSYTGTGVFVFYEQYF,TRBV27,NA,TRBD1,TRBJ2-7
TGTGCCAGCAGTCCTGTCTGGAACACCGGGGAGCTGTTTTTT,CASSPVWNTGELFF,TRBV6-5,NA,NA,TRBJ2-2
TGCGCCAGCAGCCAATCTCTGGACATTAGCATCACTGAAGCTTTCTTT,CASSQSLDISITEAFF,TRBV4-1,NA,NA,TRBJ1-1
TGTGCCACCAGTGACCCTACCTCTGGCGGCACCTACAATGAGCAGTTCTTC,CATSDPTSGGTYNEQFF,TRBV24-1,NA,NA,TRBJ2-1
TGTGCCAGCAGCCAGGCGGGCAGGGGGGATTCACCCCTCCACTTT,CASSQAGRGDSPLHF,TRBV4-2,NA,TRBD1,TRBJ1-6
TGTGCCAGCAGTTATTCGACAGGGAACACTGAAGCTTTCTTT,CASSYSTGNTEAFF,TRBV6-2/TRBV6-3,NA,NA,TRBJ1-1
TGTGCCAGCAGGACGCCGGGACAGAACTATGGCTACACCTTC,CASRTPGQNYGYTF,TRBV11-2,NA,TRBD1,TRBJ1-2
TGTGCCAGCAGCCCCCGGGCGGGCGGGACTGGCAATGAGCAGTTCTTC,CASSPRAGGTGNEQFF,TRBV5-6,NA,NA,TRBJ2-1
TGTGCCTTCACCCCCCCAGGGCAAACTGAAGCTTTCTTT,CAFTPPGQTEAFF,TRBV30,NA,NA,TRBJ1-1
TGTGCCAGCAGCCCCCGTGGGACAGGGTGGGAGCAGTACTTC,CASSPRGTGWEQYF,TRBV11-2,NA,TRBD1,TRBJ2-7
TGTGCCAGTAGCGGCGACAGGGACTGGGGTCAGCCCCAGCATTTT,CASSGDRDWGQPQHF,TRBV19,NA,TRBD1,TRBJ1-5
TGTGCCAGCAGCTTGGCCGGGAACGCAGCTTTCTTT,CASSLAGNAAFF,TRBV5-6,NA,NA,TRBJ1-1
TGTGCCAGCAAGCCCTGGAGAGCCTTAACTAGCACAGATACGCAGTATTTT,CASKPWRALTSTDTQYF,TRBV27,NA,NA,TRBJ2-3
TGTGCCAGCTCACTCCGGGACAGGGGGACTGAAGCTTTCTTT,CASSLRDRGTEAFF,TRBV18,NA,TRBD1,TRBJ1-1
TGTGCCAGCAGCGTACTAGACTCCTATAATTCACCCCTCCACTTT,CASSVLDSYNSPLHF,TRBV5-4,few,NA,TRBJ1-6
TGCGCCAGCAGCCCGACAGACTATGGCTACACCTTC,CASSPTDYGYTF,TRBV10-2,NA,NA,TRBJ1-2
TGTGCCATCAGTGAGCCCTCGACAGGGGGCAAAGGCTACGAGCAGTACTTC,CAISEPSTGGKGYEQYF,TRBV10-3,NA,TRBD1,TRBJ2-7
TGTGCCAGCAGCCTAAACCATCAGCCCCAGCATTTT,CASSLNHQPQHF,TRBV7-9,NA,NA,TRBJ1-5
TGTGCCAGTAGTGCCCGGACAGGGAGCTATGGCTACACCTTC,CASSARTGSYGYTF,TRBV19,NA,TRBD1,TRBJ1-2
TGTGCCACCAGCAGAGGGCCAGGGGGTGGCTACACCTTC,CATSRGPGGGYTF,TRBV15,NA,TRBD1,TRBJ1-2
TGTGCCAGCAGCCAAGGGACAGGTCGCGGCTACACCTTC,CASSQGTGRGYTF,TRBV3-1/TRBV3-2,NA,TRBD1,TRBJ1-2
TGTGCCAGCGGGACACTGTTTTCCTACGAGCAGTACTTC,CASGTLFSYEQYF,TRBV6-6,NA,NA,TRBJ2-7
TGCGCCAGCAGCTTGGGATCCAGGGACTATGGCTACACCTTC,CASSLGSRDYGYTF,TRBV5-1,NA,NA,TRBJ1-2
TGTGCCAGTAGTACCCTAAATCCAGCCGGGACAGGGGTCTCCTATGGCTACACCTTC,CASSTLNPAGTGVSYGYTF,TRBV19,NA,TRBD1,TRBJ1-2
TGTGCCTGGACGGGCGGGAGCAATCAGCCCCAGCATTTT,CAWTGGSNQPQHF,TRBV30,NA,NA,TRBJ1-5
TGTGCCAGCAGCCAAGATACGGCGGGGAACTATGGCTACACCTTC,CASSQDTAGNYGYTF,TRBV14,NA,NA,TRBJ1-2
TGTGCCTGGAGTGTGCGGCGGCCACTAGGGGGTCACACTGAAGCTTTCTTT,CAWSVRRPLGGHTEAFF,TRBV30,once,NA,TRBJ1-1
TGCGCCAGCCACTACGCCCTCGGGGGGGGGACTAGCGGGAGGAGCTCCTACAATGAGCAGTTCTTC,CASHYALGGGTSGRSSYNEQFF,TRBV10-2,NA,TRBD2,TRBJ2-1
TGTGCCAGCAGCTCCCAGGGACAGGGGAACACTGAAGCTTTCTTT,CASSSQGQGNTEAFF,TRBV7-9,NA,TRBD1,TRBJ1-1
TGTGCCAGCAGTCCTACAGGGGGCGCTGGTAATCAGCCCCAGCATTTT,CASSPTGGAGNQPQHF,TRBV27,NA,TRBD1,TRBJ1-5
TGTGCCAGTTTAGCGGGAGGTCGCACAGATACGCAGTATTTT,CASLAGGRTDTQYF,TRBV2,NA,TRBD2,TRBJ2-3
TGTGCCAGCAGTCCGGACAGGTATGGCTACACCTTC,CASSPDRYGYTF,TRBV3-1/TRBV3-2,NA,TRBD1,TRBJ1-2
TGCAGCGCCCGCGGGGACAGTGTGAACACTGAAGCTTTCTTT,CSARGDSVNTEAFF,TRBV29-1,NA,TRBD1,TRBJ1-1
TGTGCCAGCAGCCCATCTGGACAGTTCTCTGGAAACACCATATATTTT,CASSPSGQFSGNTIYF,TRBV9,NA,NA,TRBJ1-3
TGCGCCAGCAGTGAGGATCGGGAGGGCCGCGGCAATGAGCAGTTCTTC,CASSEDREGRGNEQFF,TRBV10-1,once,TRBD2,TRBJ2-1
TGTGCCAGCAGCACTGCCGGGACAGGGGGCACTGAAGCTTTCTTT,CASSTAGTGGTEAFF,TRBV5-5,NA,TRBD1,TRBJ1-1
TGTGCCAGCAGACCGACAGCTTCTAATGAAAAACTGTTTTTT,CASRPTASNEKLFF,TRBV6-1,NA,NA,TRBJ1-4
TGTGCCACCAGTGATTTGACCGGGACAGACACAGATACGCAGTATTTT,CATSDLTGTDTDTQYF,TRBV24-1,NA,TRBD1,TRBJ2-3
TGTGCCAGCAGCCTATTGGGGGCTAGCCGTGACAATGAGCAGTTCTTC,CASSLLGASRDNEQFF,TRBV3-1/TRBV3-2,NA,NA,TRBJ2-1
TGCGCCAGCAGCTTGGACGGACAAGCGGAAGCTTTCTTT,CASSLDGQAEAFF,TRBV5-1,NA,NA,TRBJ1-1
TGCGCCAGCAGCTTGGCCCAGACAGGGATCTATGGCTACACCTTC,CASSLAQTGIYGYTF,TRBV5-1,NA,TRBD1,TRBJ1-2
TGTGCCAGCAGTGAAATGATGGGACAGCCGAACACTGAAGCTTTCTTT,CASSEMMGQPNTEAFF,TRBV25-1,NA,TRBD1,TRBJ1-1
TGTGCCATCAGCACACAGGGGGATCAGCCCCAGCATTTT,CAISTQGDQPQHF,TRBV10-3,NA,TRBD1,TRBJ1-5
TGTGCCTGGTCCTGGGTGGTTAGCCGCGGGTACGAGCAGTACTTC,CAWSWVVSRGYEQYF,TRBV30,NA,NA,TRBJ2-7
TGTGCCAGTAGTCCCGGGACAGACTTCACTGAAGCTTTCTTT,CASSPGTDFTEAFF,TRBV19,once,TRBD1,TRBJ1-1